This record concerns one T cell receptor (beta chain) sequence. This sample was included in a study of T-cell reconstitution after alpha-beta-depleted transplantation in children. V lost 5 bases and J 3 bases, leaving 13 bases between the germline ends. CDR1 and CDR2 from the germline V gene are LNHNV and YYDKDF (reference sequence). The CDR3 extends over 14 amino acids. Molecular barcoding with unique molecular identifiers was used for the TCRbeta library. TCRdb re-called the PCR reads with MiXCR, one entry per CDR3 protein. The table lists about 980,000 distinct CDR3 sequences, about 29% of them singletons.

The receptor was isolated from a boy under three years old who had a stem cell transplant for SCID, so the T cells may come from the graft donor. V usage is TRBV15 and J usage is TRBJ1-1; a weak D match, TRBD1 (6 bases). This specimen consisted of PBMCs, mostly from graft donor cells, obtained 360 days after TCRalphabeta/CD19-depleted stem cell transplant. This CDR3 reads CATSLDSSYTEAFF. Here the CDR3 DNA reads TGTGCCACCAGCCTGGACAGCTCCTACACTGAAGCTTTCTTT.